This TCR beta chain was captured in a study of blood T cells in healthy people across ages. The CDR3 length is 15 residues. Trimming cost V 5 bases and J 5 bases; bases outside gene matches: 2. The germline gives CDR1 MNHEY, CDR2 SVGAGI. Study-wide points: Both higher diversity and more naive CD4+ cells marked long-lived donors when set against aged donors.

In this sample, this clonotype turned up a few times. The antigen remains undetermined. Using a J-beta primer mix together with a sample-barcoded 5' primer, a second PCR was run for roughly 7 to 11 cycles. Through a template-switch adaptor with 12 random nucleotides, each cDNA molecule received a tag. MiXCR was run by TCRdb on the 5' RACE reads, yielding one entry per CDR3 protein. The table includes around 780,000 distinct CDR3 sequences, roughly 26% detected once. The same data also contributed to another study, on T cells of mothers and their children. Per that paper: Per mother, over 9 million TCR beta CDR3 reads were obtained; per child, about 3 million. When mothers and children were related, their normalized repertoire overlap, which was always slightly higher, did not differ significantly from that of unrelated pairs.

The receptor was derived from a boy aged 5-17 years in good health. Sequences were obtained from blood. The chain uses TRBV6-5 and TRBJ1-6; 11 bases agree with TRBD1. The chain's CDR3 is CASSRTGGHNSPLHF. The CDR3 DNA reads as TGTGCCAGCAGTCGGACAGGGGGCCATAATTCACCCCTCCACTTT.